Listed here is a single T cell receptor beta chain. V lost 0 bases and J lost 5, with 13 bases in between. The CDR3 has 16 amino acids. The V gene's germline CDR1 is SNHLY and CDR2 FYNNEI. The data stem from a study of shared clonotypes between healthy human individuals. Clones were read by immunoSEQ multiplex PCR, and TCRdb kept only the in-frame ones, dropping some. The sample records some 500,000 clones, approximately 95% being singletons. The chain combines TRBV2 with TRBJ1-4, with D possibly matching TRBD1 (5 bases). Sequencing was performed on naive CD4+ T cells sorted from blood. Subset specified: CD45RA+ positively selected. The receptor was derived from a woman in her 30s in good health. The CDR3: CASSEASGTPNEKLFF. In DNA, the CDR3 is TGTGCCAGCAGTGAAGCCTCCGGGACCCCAAATGAAAAACTGTTTTTT. The whole variable domain, remainder taken from reference TRBV2 and TRBJ1-4, is EPEVTQTPSHQVTQMGQEVILRCVPISNHLYFYWYRQILGQKVEFLVSFYNNEISEKSEIFDDQFSVERPDGSNFTLKIRSTKLEDSAMYFCASSEASGTPNEKLFFGSGTQLSVL.